A single T cell receptor (beta chain) is shown here with its context. What it binds is unknown. Unmatched junction bases numbered 16, after V lost 5 bases and J lost 10 bases. The CDR3 totals 15 residues. Looked up from germline, CDR1 is SGHTA and CDR2 is FQGTGA. This sample stems from a study of post-analysis software for immune sequencing data. General study points: Elevated frequency relative to controls characterized about 5 TRBV segments in patients, TRBV5-6, TRBV5-1 and TRBV20-1 among them.

TCR beta libraries were prepared from cDNA with unique molecular identifiers. Input populations of roughly 0.9 to 10 million T cells gave rise to 500,000 to 600,000 cDNA molecules. TCRdb redid the calling of the PCR reads with MiXCR, one entry per CDR3 protein. The sample yields about 770,000 distinct CDR3 sequences, roughly 50% seen once. The sequence was obtained from a girl aged 5-17 years with multiple sclerosis. Input material: blood. This chain joins TRBV7-3 and TRBJ2-5; 7 nucleotides line up with TRBD2. The CDR3 DNA sequence: TGTGCCAGCAGCCCGATTTCGGGCGCGGGAGTTGGCCAGTACTTC. It translates to CASSPISGAGVGQYF.